These 21 T cell receptor beta chains were sequenced from one sample in a study of T cell responses to AZD1222 COVID-19 vaccine. Some clones are missing from TCRdb's copy, which holds only in-frame ones; the method was immunoSEQ multiplex PCR. Of roughly 150,000 clones listed, about 89% are singletons. The starting material was peripheral blood, obtained on day 0 of AZD1222 vaccination. The source is an adult in good health.

V and J are TRBV19 and TRBJ1-5; a possible D gene is TRBD1 (6 bases). The germline V and J ends were trimmed by 5 bases and 2 bases, with 16 bases remaining between them. Per the germline V gene, CDR1 is LNHDA and CDR2 is SQIVND (reference sequence). This CDR3 contains 16 residues. CDR3 loop: CASSGQGFGGNQPQHF. CDR3 in DNA: TGTGCCAGTAGTGGTCAGGGGTTCGGGGGCAATCAGCCCCAGCATTTT. Variable domain in full (rest from reference TRBV19 and TRBJ1-5): DGGITQSPKYLFRKEGQNVTLSCEQNLNHDAMYWYRQDPGQGLRLIYYSQIVNDFQKGDIAEGYSVSREKKESFPLTVTSAQKNPTAFYLCASSGQGFGGNQPQHFGDGTRLSIL.

The rearrangement joins TRBV27 to TRBJ2-5, with a possible D match to TRBD2 (6 bases). The germline CDR1 and CDR2 sequences are MNHEY and SMNVEV (reference sequence). Trimming shortened V by 2 bases and J by 4 bases, and 11 bases separated the two germline ends. There are 14 residues in the CDR3. CDR3 nucleotide sequence: TGTGCCAGCAGTTTACGGCAGGGAGGAGAGACCCAGTACTTC. Translation gives CASSLRQGGETQYF.

V gene TRBV5-6 combines with J gene TRBJ1-5, with a tentative D call TRBD1 (5 bases). This CDR3 has 13 amino acids. CDR1 is SGHDT, CDR2 YYEEEE, per germline. Trimming removed 4 bases at V and 4 bases at J, with 9 bases between. In DNA, the CDR3 is TGTGCCAGCAGCCTGCGGGGGAATCAGCCCCAGCATTTT. Amino acid sequence: CASSLRGNQPQHF.

This rearrangement joins TRBV5-5 to TRBJ2-1; D uncertain. CDR3 size: 13 residues. Trimming removed 1 base from V and 5 bases from J, with 7 bases in between. The germline CDR1 and CDR2 sequences are SGHKS and YYEKEE (reference sequence). CDR3 DNA sequence: TGTGCCAGCAGCTTGCCTTCTGACAATGAGCAGTTCTTC. This codes for CASSLPSDNEQFF.

This chain uses TRBV7-9 with TRBJ1-2, with a weak D call TRBD1 (5 bases). Germline V gene data show CDR1 as SEHNR and CDR2 as FQNEAQ (reference sequence). The CDR3 spans 16 residues. The V end lost 2 bases, the J end lost 6 bases, and 19 bases lay between the germline ends. CDR3 in DNA: TGTGCCAGCAGCTTAATGGTTTTGCAGGGTGTGGATGGCTACACCTTC. Protein product: CASSLMVLQGVDGYTF.

The chain has TRBV30 and TRBJ1-1; D is undetermined. V lost 0 bases to trimming and J lost 0 bases, with 17 bases between them. In germline, CDR1 is GTSNPN, CDR2 SVGIG (reference sequence). CDR3 size: 17 residues. CDR3 region: CAWSVIFRRRLNTEAFF. The CDR3 coding sequence is TGTGCCTGGAGTGTGATTTTCCGAAGGAGGCTGAACACTGAAGCTTTCTTT.

This clone was observed a single time. The chain employs TRBV19 and TRBJ2-3, with a tentative D call TRBD2 (7 bases). CDR1 and CDR2 (germline): LNHDA, SQIVND (reference sequence). V was pared by 7 bases and J by 0 bases, with 14 bases between. The CDR3 contains 15 residues. CDR3 sequence (DNA): TGTGCCAGTAAGGTGAGGGGGGGGAGCACAGATACGCAGTATTTT. It codes for CASKVRGGSTDTQYF.

The rearrangement links TRBV5-4 to TRBJ1-1; 7 bases line up with TRBD1. CDR3 length: 15 amino acids. The germline CDR1 and CDR2 sequences are SGHNT and YYREEE (reference sequence). The junction had 4 bases not matched to a gene; V was cut back by 1 base and J by 1 base. The chain's CDR3 is CASSLSSGGNTEAFF. The CDR3 nucleotides read TGTGCCAGCAGCTTGTCTTCAGGGGGGAACACTGAAGCTTTCTTT.

This clone was detected only once. The chain joins TRBV5-4 to TRBJ1-1; D remains ambiguous. There are 12 residues in the CDR3. V was trimmed by 4 bases and J by 11 bases, leaving 15 bases between them. Germline V gene lookup returns CDR1 SGHNT and CDR2 YYREEE (reference sequence). The chain's CDR3 is CASSRALQRAFF. The CDR3 DNA follows: TGTGCCAGCAGCCGGGCACTCCAAAGGGCTTTCTTT.

The table lists this clone with a count of one. The chain uses TRBV7-9 and TRBJ1-6, with a possible D match to TRBD1 (5 bases). Germline CDR1 is SEHNR and CDR2 is FQNEAQ (reference sequence). Trimming pared 5 bases from V and 7 bases from J, leaving 12 bases between. This CDR3 has 14 residues. As DNA, the CDR3 is TGTGCCAGCAGCCAAACAGGTCCCAATTCACCCCTCCACTTT. It codes for CASSQTGPNSPLHF. The full variable domain, completed using reference TRBV7-9 and TRBJ1-6, is DTGVSQNPRHKITKRGQNVTFRCDPISEHNRLYWYRQTLGQGPEFLTYFQNEAQLEKSRLLSDRFSAERPKGSFSTLEIQRTEQGDSAMYLCASSQTGPNSPLHFGNGTRLTVT.

The rearrangement joins TRBV10-1 to TRBJ2-1; maybe TRBD1 (6 bases). Deletions cut 9 bases from V and 0 bases from J, with 15 bases between. This CDR3 has 15 amino acids. Germline V gene data show CDR1 as WNHNN and CDR2 as SYGVQD (reference sequence). The CDR3 is CARRGQGHSYNEQFF. DNA of the CDR3: TGCGCCAGACGAGGGCAGGGACACTCCTACAATGAGCAGTTCTTC.

V is TRBV6-5 and J is TRBJ2-7, with D unresolved. Germline values: CDR1 MNHEY, CDR2 SVGAGI. The CDR3 extends over 14 amino acids. V dropped 10 bases and J dropped 3 bases, with 19 bases sitting between them. CDR3 loop: CATRPRVYNYEQYF. For the CDR3, the DNA is TGTGCCACCAGGCCCCGAGTCTATAACTACGAGCAGTACTTC.

This chain links TRBV30 with TRBJ2-1; 11 bases map to TRBD1. J gave up 7 bases and V 2 bases, and 7 bases lay outside the gene matches. This CDR3 has 15 amino acids. CDR1 and CDR2 (germline): GTSNPN, SVGIG (reference sequence). DNA for the CDR3: TGTGCCTGGAGTAGAGGGGACAGGGGGTATAATGAGCAGTTCTTC. Translating gives CAWSRGDRGYNEQFF.

The V call is TRBV7-9, the J call TRBJ2-7; D not certain. Germline V CDR1 and CDR2: SEHNR, FQNEAQ (reference sequence). Trimming removed 8 bases from V and 2 bases from J, with 7 bases in between. This CDR3 region has 11 residues. This CDR3 reads CASRGAYEQYF. The CDR3 DNA is TGTGCCAGCCGCGGAGCCTACGAGCAGTACTTC.

The chain carries TRBV28 and TRBJ2-2; 8 bases line up with TRBD1. The V segment lost 4 bases and the J segment 6 bases; nucleotides outside the gene matches: 10. The CDR3 is made up of 16 amino acids. Germline V lookup: CDR1 MDHEN, CDR2 SYDVKM. CDR3 sequence reads: CASSSPGQGHAGELFF. The CDR3 region has the DNA TGTGCCAGCAGTTCCCCTGGACAGGGTCACGCCGGGGAGCTGTTTTTT.

V and J are TRBV5-1 and TRBJ1-1; D is perhaps TRBD1 (6 bases). In germline, CDR1 is SGHRS, CDR2 YFSETQ. The V end was cut by 5 bases, the J end by 4 bases, with 12 bases between. This CDR3 is 13 amino acids long. This chain's CDR3 is CASRSGAGTEAFF. The CDR3 DNA reads TGCGCCAGCAGATCAGGGGCCGGCACTGAAGCTTTCTTT.

The rearrangement joins TRBV9 to TRBJ2-1; D gene unclear. This CDR3 has 13 amino acids. Trimming took 4 bases from V and 4 from J, leaving 9 bases between them. Germline V lookup: CDR1 SGDLS, CDR2 YYNGEE. CDR3 nucleotide sequence: TGTGCCAGCAGCTCAGGTAGTTACAATGAGCAGTTCTTC. Translation: CASSSGSYNEQFF.

The chain recombines TRBV6-6 with TRBJ2-7, with 8 bases identical to TRBD1. Looked up from germline, CDR1 is MNHNY and CDR2 is SVGAGI (reference sequence). With V trimmed by 5 bases and J by 5 bases, 8 bases remained unmatched. The CDR3 consists of 14 residues. The DNA of the CDR3 is TGTGCCAGCAGTCCGGACAGGGAATCCAACGAGCAGTACTTC. Protein: CASSPDRESNEQYF.

The V call is TRBV11-2, the J call TRBJ1-1, with D unresolved. Trimming stripped 4 bases from V and 4 bases from J, with 16 bases between. The CDR3 has 15 amino acids. Germline V lookup: CDR1 SGHAT, CDR2 FQNNGV. As DNA, the CDR3 is TGTGCCAGCAGCTCAACGCTCCCACGGGGCACTGAAGCTTTCTTT. Its protein product is CASSSTLPRGTEAFF. Full variable domain (missing parts from reference TRBV11-2 and TRBJ1-1): EAGVAQSPRYKIIEKRQSVAFWCNPISGHATLYWYQQILGQGPKLLIQFQNNGVVDDSQLPKDRFSAERLKGVDSTLKIQPAKLEDSAVYLCASSSTLPRGTEAFFGQGTRLTVV.

The chain joins TRBV29-1 to TRBJ2-7; TRBD2 matches 9 bases. With 4 bases clipped from V and 3 bases from J, the junction kept 7 bases outside the gene matches. The CDR3 sequence is 14 residues long. Germline assignment: CDR1 SQVTM and CDR2 ANQGSEA. The chain's CDR3 is CSVVKGTSLYEQYF. CDR3 in DNA: TGCAGCGTTGTGAAAGGGACTAGCCTCTACGAGCAGTACTTC.

J is TRBJ1-4 and V is TRBV4-3; 7 nucleotides match TRBD1. Trimming removed 5 bases from V and 8 bases from J; junction bases left unmatched: 11. The CDR3 spans 15 residues. Germline V gives CDR1 LGHNA, CDR2 YSLEER. The CDR3 DNA sequence: TGCGCCAGCAGCTGGGCGACAGGGAGTGGAGAAAAACTGTTTTTT. Translated: CASSWATGSGEKLFF.